These 18 T cell receptor beta chains were all obtained from the same sample, sequenced in a study of blood T cell repertoires in COVID-19. Assay used: immunoSEQ multiplex PCR; TCRdb lists only in-frame clones, some missing. The repertoire holds nearly 350,000 clones, almost 90% seen once, with 5.5% to 7.5% in the top ten. The sequenced sample was peripheral blood. These receptors all come from a woman aged 65 to 85 with COVID-19, enrolled during active disease.

The chain uses TRBV24-1 and TRBJ1-2; no firm D call. Germline V gene lookup returns CDR1 KGHDR and CDR2 SFDVKD. The CDR3 spans 14 residues. V was shortened by 3 bases and J by 5 bases, with 12 bases between the two germline ends. This CDR3 reads CATSDPTTDYGYTF. CDR3 DNA: TGTGCCACCAGTGATCCGACAACCGATTATGGCTACACCTTC.

V is TRBV9 and J is TRBJ2-3, with TRBD2 matching 9 bases. The trim removed 0 bases at V and 5 bases at J, leaving 4 bases unmatched. The CDR3 runs 15 residues. The germline V gene encodes CDR1 SGDLS and CDR2 YYNGEE. CDR3 sequence: CASSVGPAGGDTQYF. DNA for the CDR3: TGTGCCAGCAGCGTAGGTCCAGCGGGGGGAGATACGCAGTATTTT.

The chain couples TRBV28 to TRBJ1-4, with 9 bases aligning to TRBD1. The CDR3 totals 15 residues. Germline V CDR1 and CDR2: MDHEN, SYDVKM. Trimming at V came to 5 bases and at J to 6 bases, leaving 7 bases not matched to a gene. The CDR3 DNA reads as TGTGCCAGCAGTGCGCCGACAGGGGGGGATGAAAAACTGTTTTTT. The encoded protein is CASSAPTGGDEKLFF.

J is TRBJ1-1 and V is TRBV7-9, with D tentatively TRBD1 (6 bases). The V gene lost 5 bases and the J gene lost 6 bases, with 13 bases spanning the gap. CDR3 length equals 13 residues. Germline assignment: CDR1 SEHNR and CDR2 FQNEAQ (reference sequence). CDR3 DNA: TGTGCCAGCAGCCTACAGGGACGCTCTGAAGCTTTCTTT. Translation: CASSLQGRSEAFF. Drawing the rest from reference TRBV7-9 and TRBJ1-1, the complete variable domain is DTGVSQNPRHKITKRGQNVTFRCDPISEHNRLYWYRQTLGQGPEFLTYFQNEAQLEKSRLLSDRFSAERPKGSFSTLEIQRTEQGDSAMYLCASSLQGRSEAFFGQGTRLTVV.

This clone was observed a few times. This chain joins TRBV19 and TRBJ1-1; possible D gene TRBD1, 5 bases. The germline CDR1 and CDR2 sequences are LNHDA and SQIVND (reference sequence). Trimming removed 1 base from V and 7 bases from J, with 13 bases in between. There are 14 residues in the CDR3. CDR3 nucleotides: TGTGCCAGTAGTATAGGCGGGACTGGGGATGAAGCTTTCTTT. It is translated as CASSIGGTGDEAFF.

The CDR3 DNA is TGTGCCAGAATGGGTGGGACAGGGGGGCCCTACACCTTC. Residues: CARMGGTGGPYTF. V is TRBV27 and J is TRBJ1-2, with 11 bases aligning to TRBD1. This CDR3 is built from 13 residues. The germline V gene has CDR1 MNHEY and CDR2 SMNVEV (reference sequence). J lost 10 bases, V lost 9 bases, and 10 bases had no gene match.

CDR3 sequence: CAIRGTAQETQYF. In DNA, the CDR3 is TGTGCCATCAGGGGGACAGCTCAAGAGACCCAGTACTTC. V gene TRBV10-3 combines with J gene TRBJ2-5; 7 bases match TRBD1. With 6 bases clipped from V and 2 bases from J, the junction kept 3 bases outside the gene matches. Germline CDR1 ENHRY, CDR2 SYGVKD. There are 13 residues in the CDR3.

CDR3 nucleotide sequence: TGTGCCAGCAGTTGGCTTACTAACTATGGCTACACCTTC. This gives the protein CASSWLTNYGYTF. The chain couples TRBV6-6 to TRBJ1-2, with D uncertain. Germline V gene data show CDR1 as MNHNY and CDR2 as SVGAGI (reference sequence). The CDR3 loop spans 13 amino acids. Trimming took off 4 bases at V and 0 bases at J, with 6 bases between the two ends.

The CDR3 spells CASSVAPPGSSSPLHF. The DNA of the CDR3 is TGTGCCAGCAGCGTAGCCCCACCAGGGTCTAGTTCACCCCTCCACTTT. V is TRBV9 and J is TRBJ1-6; D is perhaps TRBD1 (5 bases). Germline V gene data show CDR1 as SGDLS and CDR2 as YYNGEE. This CDR3 has 16 residues. V dropped 0 bases and J dropped 9 bases, with 16 bases sitting between them.

The J gene is TRBJ1-4, the V gene TRBV4-1, with TRBD1 identical over 8 bases. Germline CDR1 and CDR2: MGHRA and YSYEKL. CDR3 size: 16 residues. The V segment lost 3 bases and the J segment 8 bases; nucleotides outside the gene matches: 11. The chain's CDR3 is CASSQPRQGRGEKLFF. In DNA, the CDR3 is TGCGCCAGCAGCCAGCCTAGACAGGGGCGGGGGGAAAAACTGTTTTTT.

The CDR3 is CASSWTGGNQPQHF. CDR3 DNA sequence: TGTGCCAGCAGTTGGACAGGGGGCAATCAGCCCCAGCATTTT. The chain employs TRBV2 and TRBJ1-5, with 9 bases aligning to TRBD1. V lost 5 bases and J lost 2; bases outside the gene matches: 1. Germline V lookup: CDR1 SNHLY, CDR2 FYNNEI. CDR3 size: 14 residues.

This clone was observed a single time. The chain employs TRBV5-6 and TRBJ1-2; TRBD1 agrees at 7 bases. This CDR3 region has 14 residues. The germline V gene has CDR1 SGHDT and CDR2 YYEEEE. V lost 6 bases, J lost 4 bases, and 9 bases stayed unmatched. This chain's CDR3 is CASTEQGKLYGYTF. The CDR3 coding sequence is TGTGCCAGCACGGAACAGGGGAAGCTCTATGGCTACACCTTC. The complete variable domain, with remaining parts taken from reference TRBV5-6 and TRBJ1-2, reads DAGVTQSPTHLIKTRGQQVTLRCSPKSGHDTVSWYQQALGQGPQFIFQYYEEEERQRGNFPDRFSGHQFPNYSSELNVNALLLGDSALYLCASTEQGKLYGYTFGSGTRLTVV.

The DNA of the CDR3 is TGTGCCAGCAGCCCAAGACAGGGGAGCTGGGCTGAAGCTTTCTTT. The encoded protein is CASSPRQGSWAEAFF. This chain connects TRBV5-5 to TRBJ1-1; 8 nucleotides agree with TRBD1. CDR3 length equals 15 residues. Germline trimming cut 4 bases from V and 6 bases from J; bases unmatched to any gene: 11. Germline assignment: CDR1 SGHKS and CDR2 YYEKEE (reference sequence).

The genes are TRBV18 and TRBJ2-7, with 8 nucleotides matching TRBD1. Germline loops: CDR1 KGHSH, CDR2 LQKENI. The CDR3 sequence is 15 residues long. The ends lost 3 bases at V and 5 bases at J; junction bases unmatched: 9. The CDR3 DNA reads TGTGCCAGCTCACCCCCTGACAGGGGACGAAACGAGCAGTACTTC. This sequence encodes CASSPPDRGRNEQYF.

This clone was picked up a small number of times. The V call is TRBV28, the J call TRBJ1-5; D may be TRBD1 (5 bases). The ends were cut back, 7 bases at V and 3 bases at J, with 13 bases in the middle. This CDR3 comprises 14 residues. Per the germline V gene, CDR1 is MDHEN and CDR2 is SYDVKM. The CDR3 region has the DNA TGTGCCAGCACATTAGGAGGGGCCAATCAGCCCCAGCATTTT. Residues: CASTLGGANQPQHF. The full variable domain, completed using reference TRBV28 and TRBJ1-5, is DVKVTQSSRYLVKRTGEKVFLECVQDMDHENMFWYRQDPGLGLRLIYFSYDVKMKEKGDIPEGYSVSREKKERFSLILESASTNQTSMYLCASTLGGANQPQHFGDGTRLSIL.

The chain recombines TRBV27 with TRBJ2-7; 7 bases are a match to TRBD2. The CDR3 sequence is 10 residues long. The junction had 2 bases not matched to a gene; V was cut back by 8 bases and J by 7 bases. Germline V CDR1 and CDR2: MNHEY, SMNVEV (reference sequence). The CDR3 region is CASGRGEQYF. CDR3 nucleotide sequence: TGTGCCAGCGGGAGGGGAGAGCAGTACTTC.

The gene calls are TRBV7-2 and TRBJ2-3; 9 bases match TRBD2. The J segment lost 6 bases and the V segment lost 1 base, leaving 5 bases of the junction unmatched. Germline V gene lookup returns CDR1 SGHTA and CDR2 FQGNSA. The CDR3 is made up of 15 amino acids. The CDR3 loop is CASSLGGGGFDTQYF. The DNA of the CDR3 is TGTGCCAGCAGCTTAGGCGGGGGGGGTTTCGATACGCAGTATTTT.

The chain couples TRBV13 to TRBJ1-3; D may be TRBD1 (6 bases). This CDR3 has 14 residues. V lost 5 bases to trimming and J lost 3 bases, with 11 bases between them. Germline-derived CDR1 and CDR2 are PRHDT and FYEKMQ (reference sequence). As DNA, the CDR3 is TGTGCCAGCAGCCTACAGGGACGTGGAAACACCATATATTTT. Its translation: CASSLQGRGNTIYF.